The sequence of this T cell receptor (beta chain) was determined in a study of T cell changes during pregnancy in multiple sclerosis. The CDR3 is 15 residues long. Germline V gene sequence: CDR1 SGHAT, CDR2 FQNNGV. The ends were cut back, 3 bases at V and 1 base at J, with 12 bases in the middle. Sequenced by immunoSEQ multiplex PCR; TCRdb stores in-frame clones only, minus some. The sample lists some 58,000 clones, around 96% occurring once. This TCR was sampled from a female donor with multiple sclerosis, enrolled in a pregnancy study. This specimen consisted of CD8+ T cells from peripheral blood mononuclear cells, obtained after pregnancy. The rearrangement uses TRBV11-2 and TRBJ2-5, with D tentatively TRBD2 (6 bases). The CDR3 sequence is CASSFAPGVQETQYF. DNA for the CDR3: TGTGCCAGCAGCTTCGCCCCGGGAGTCCAAGAGACCCAGTACTTC.